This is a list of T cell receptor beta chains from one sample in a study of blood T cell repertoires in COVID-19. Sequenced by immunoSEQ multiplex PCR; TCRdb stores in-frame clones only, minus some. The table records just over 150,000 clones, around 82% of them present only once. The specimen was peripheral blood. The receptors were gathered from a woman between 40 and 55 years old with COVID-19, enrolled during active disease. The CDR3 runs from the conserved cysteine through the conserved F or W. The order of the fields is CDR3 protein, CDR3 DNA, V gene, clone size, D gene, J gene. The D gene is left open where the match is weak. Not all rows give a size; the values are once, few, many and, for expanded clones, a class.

CASSQTVNYGYTF	TGCGCCAGCAGCCAGACAGTTAACTATGGCTACACCTTC	TRBV10-2	.	.	TRBJ1-2
CASSQVTSGSLETQYF	TGTGCCAGCAGCCAAGTTACTAGCGGGAGCCTAGAGACCCAGTACTTC	TRBV14	.	TRBD2	TRBJ2-5
CATSDPPRDGYTF	TGTGCCACCAGTGACCCGCCCAGGGATGGCTACACCTTC	TRBV24-1	.	.	TRBJ1-2
CASSFGGQGPYQPQHF	TGTGCCAGCAGCTTTGGGGGACAGGGGCCCTATCAGCCCCAGCATTTT	TRBV5-4	few	TRBD1	TRBJ1-5
CASSDLDRANQPQHF	TGTGCCAGCAGTGACCTCGACAGGGCAAATCAGCCCCAGCATTTT	TRBV6-1	.	TRBD1	TRBJ1-5
CAWISWSSGSTQYF	TGTGCCTGGATAAGTTGGTCTAGCGGGAGTACGCAGTATTTT	TRBV30	.	TRBD2	TRBJ2-3
CASSPPSSLAGGNEQFF	TGTGCCAGCTCACCACCGTCGTCACTAGCGGGGGGTAATGAGCAGTTCTTC	TRBV18	.	TRBD2	TRBJ2-1
CASSPGGPHLEQYF	TGTGCCAGCAGCCCGGGAGGGCCCCATCTCGAGCAGTACTTC	TRBV7-3	.	TRBD2	TRBJ2-7
CASSPRKLAGAAMAKNIQYF	TGTGCCAGCTCACCCCGAAAGCTGGCGGGCGCAGCAATGGCCAAAAACATTCAGTACTTC	TRBV18	.	.	TRBJ2-4
CASSPSGRAYEQYF	TGTGCCAGCAGCCCTAGCGGGAGGGCCTACGAGCAGTACTTC	TRBV11-2	.	TRBD2	TRBJ2-7
CASSPRLQSSGNTIYF	TGCGCCAGCAGTCCCCGTTTACAGAGCTCTGGAAACACCATATATTTT	TRBV5-1	.	.	TRBJ1-3
CASSQVRGADTQYF	TGTGCCAGCAGCCAAGTCAGGGGTGCAGATACGCAGTATTTT	TRBV14	once	.	TRBJ2-3
CASSLVAPGELFF	TGTGCCAGCAGCTTAGTAGCCCCCGGGGAGCTGTTTTTT	TRBV7-8	.	.	TRBJ2-2
CASTEPGANVLTF	TGTGCCAGCACGGAGCCTGGGGCCAACGTCCTGACTTTC	TRBV2	.	.	TRBJ2-6
CASSREEGGRQPQHF	TGTGCCAGCAGTCGGGAAGAAGGGGGCCGCCAGCCCCAGCATTTT	TRBV6-5	.	TRBD1	TRBJ1-5
CSALVAGEGEQYF	TGCAGCGCCCTAGTGGCAGGGGAGGGCGAGCAGTACTTC	TRBV29-1	.	.	TRBJ2-7
CASTQAQQPQHF	TGCGCCAGCACACAGGCTCAACAGCCCCAGCATTTT	TRBV10-1	.	.	TRBJ1-5
CASSYRETQYF	TGTGCCAGCAGTTACCGAGAGACCCAGTACTTC	TRBV6-6	.	.	TRBJ2-5
CASTPGGLYNEQFF	TGTGCCAGCACCCCTGGGGGACTGTACAATGAGCAGTTCTTC	TRBV7-9	.	.	TRBJ2-1
CAWSAVKQPQHF	TGTGCCTGGAGTGCGGTAAAGCAGCCCCAGCATTTT	TRBV30	.	.	TRBJ1-5
CATSDFSRAHQPDPNNEQFF	TGTGCCACCAGCGACTTCAGCAGGGCTCACCAACCCGACCCAAACAATGAGCAGTTCTTC	TRBV15	.	.	TRBJ2-1
CASSYLRESYNEQFF	TGTGCCAGCAGCTATCTACGGGAGTCCTACAATGAGCAGTTCTTC	TRBV3-1/TRBV3-2	.	.	TRBJ2-1
CASSLGWQGGEKLFF	TGTGCCAGCAGCTTAGGATGGCAGGGAGGCGAAAAACTGTTTTTT	TRBV11-2	.	.	TRBJ1-4
CASSLGQFQETQYF	TGTGCCAGCAGTCTCGGACAGTTCCAAGAGACCCAGTACTTC	TRBV2	.	.	TRBJ2-5
CASSSTSRGETQYF	TGTGCCAGTAGTTCTACCAGCAGGGGAGAGACCCAGTACTTC	TRBV19	once	.	TRBJ2-5
CAWSQLTEAFF	TGTGCCTGGAGTCAACTCACTGAAGCTTTCTTT	TRBV30	few	.	TRBJ1-1
CASSTDRDSYEQYF	TGTGCCAGTAGTACTGACCGGGACAGCTACGAGCAGTACTTC	TRBV19	.	TRBD1	TRBJ2-7
CASSYPSGKVTETQYF	TGTGCCAGCAGTTACCCTAGCGGGAAGGTAACAGAGACCCAGTACTTC	TRBV6-6	.	TRBD2	TRBJ2-5
CASSPPQGMGTEAFF	TGTGCCAGCAGCCCCCCCCAGGGGATGGGCACTGAAGCTTTCTTT	TRBV7-6	.	.	TRBJ1-1
CASSLGGPLQETQYF	TGTGCCAGCAGCTTAGGAGGGCCCCTTCAAGAGACCCAGTACTTC	TRBV11-3	.	.	TRBJ2-5
CASKSLAGPNTEAFF	TGCGCCAGCAAGAGCTTGGCAGGGCCGAACACTGAAGCTTTCTTT	TRBV4-1	.	.	TRBJ1-1
CASSLIRGSGELFF	TGTGCCAGCAGCCTCATCCGGGGGTCCGGGGAGCTGTTTTTT	TRBV7-3	.	.	TRBJ2-2
CASSFDRGFQPQHF	TGTGCCAGCAGTTTCGACAGGGGGTTTCAGCCCCAGCATTTT	TRBV6-2/TRBV6-3	.	TRBD1	TRBJ1-5
CASSYTTGGLDTGELFF	TGTGCCAGCAGCTATACTACAGGGGGACTTGACACCGGGGAGCTGTTTTTT	TRBV11-2	.	TRBD1	TRBJ2-2
CASIKQTGVAGANVLTF	TGTGCCAGCATCAAACAAACAGGGGTAGCAGGGGCCAACGTCCTGACTTTC	TRBV7-9	.	TRBD1	TRBJ2-6
CASSQSTGKSRNTIYF	TGTGCCAGCAGCCAATCCACAGGAAAGAGCCGAAACACCATATATTTT	TRBV3-1/TRBV3-2	.	.	TRBJ1-3
CASSEERVSGTTSYEQYF	TGTGCCAGCAGCGAGGAGCGAGTCTCGGGAACCACGTCCTACGAGCAGTACTTC	TRBV11-2	.	.	TRBJ2-7
CAISESTGFGEQYF	TGTGCCATCAGTGAGTCGACAGGGTTCGGTGAGCAGTACTTC	TRBV10-3	.	TRBD1	TRBJ2-7
CATQPGQASYEQYF	TGTGCCACCCAGCCAGGGCAGGCCAGCTACGAGCAGTACTTC	TRBV2	.	.	TRBJ2-7
CASSRRQGRYGYTF	TGTGCCAGCAGCCGGAGACAGGGCCGCTATGGCTACACCTTC	TRBV5-8	.	TRBD1	TRBJ1-2
CASNQGGGRFF	TGTGCCAGTAATCAGGGAGGGGGTAGGTTCTTC	TRBV19	once	.	TRBJ2-1
CASSQGRGRYTEAFF	TGTGCCAGCAGCCAGGGCAGGGGGCGATACACTGAAGCTTTCTTT	TRBV14	.	TRBD1	TRBJ1-1
CASSPRDSTDTQYF	TGTGCCAGCAGTCCCCGGGACTCCACAGATACGCAGTATTTT	TRBV6-2/TRBV6-3	.	.	TRBJ2-3
CASTTKPGAGANVLTF	TGTGCCAGCACCACCAAACCCGGGGCTGGGGCCAACGTCCTGACTTTC	TRBV7-2	.	.	TRBJ2-6
CAISELGLAGSRYNEQFF	TGTGCCATCAGTGAGTTGGGACTAGCGGGTTCTCGTTACAATGAGCAGTTCTTC	TRBV10-3	.	TRBD2	TRBJ2-1
CASRRVTGELFF	TGTGCCAGCAGGAGGGTGACCGGGGAGCTGTTTTTT	TRBV2	.	.	TRBJ2-2
CASSLGTGGNVVGNTIYF	TGTGCCAGCAGCTTAGGTACAGGGGGCAATGTTGTTGGAAACACCATATATTTT	TRBV7-6	once	TRBD1	TRBJ1-3
CASSPLGPSGRGGDYEQYF	TGTGCCAGCTCACCACTAGGTCCTAGCGGGAGGGGAGGTGACTACGAGCAGTACTTC	TRBV18	.	TRBD2	TRBJ2-7
CASSSGTWTGRTEAFF	TGTGCCAGCAGCTCCGGTACATGGACAGGGCGAACTGAAGCTTTCTTT	TRBV7-9	.	TRBD1	TRBJ1-1
CASSLAGGRQETQYF	TGTGCCAGCAGTCTAGCGGGAGGGCGTCAAGAGACCCAGTACTTC	TRBV27	.	TRBD2	TRBJ2-5
CASSDRQGGQPQHF	TGTGCCAGCAGCGACCGACAGGGGGGTCAGCCCCAGCATTTT	TRBV9	.	TRBD1	TRBJ1-5
CAWSSQETNYGYTF	TGTGCCTGGAGTAGTCAGGAAACAAACTATGGCTACACCTTC	TRBV30	.	.	TRBJ1-2
CASSLLAGVYEQYF	TGTGCCAGCAGCCTACTAGCGGGGGTGTACGAGCAGTACTTC	TRBV6-5	.	TRBD2	TRBJ2-7
CASSAYEQYF	TGTGCCAGCAGCGCCTACGAGCAGTACTTC	TRBV2	.	.	TRBJ2-7
CASRFTGGQFF	TGTGCCAGTAGGTTCACAGGGGGCCAGTTCTTC	TRBV19	.	TRBD1	TRBJ2-1
CASSLEAGSNQPQHF	TGTGCCAGCAGCTTAGAGGCAGGGAGCAATCAGCCCCAGCATTTT	TRBV7-2	.	.	TRBJ1-5